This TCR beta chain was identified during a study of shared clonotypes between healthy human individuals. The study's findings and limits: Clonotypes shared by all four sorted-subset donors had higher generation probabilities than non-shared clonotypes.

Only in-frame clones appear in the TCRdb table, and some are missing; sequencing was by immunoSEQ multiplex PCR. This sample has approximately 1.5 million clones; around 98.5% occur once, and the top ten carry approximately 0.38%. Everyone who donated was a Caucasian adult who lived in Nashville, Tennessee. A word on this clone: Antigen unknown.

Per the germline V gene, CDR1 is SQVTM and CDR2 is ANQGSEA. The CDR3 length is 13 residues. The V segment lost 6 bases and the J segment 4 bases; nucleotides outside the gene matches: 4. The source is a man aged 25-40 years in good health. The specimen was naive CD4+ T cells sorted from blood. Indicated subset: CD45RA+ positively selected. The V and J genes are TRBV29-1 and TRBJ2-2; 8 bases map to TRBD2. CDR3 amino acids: CSVGTSVTGELFF. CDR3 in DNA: TGCAGCGTAGGGACTAGTGTCACCGGGGAGCTGTTTTTT.